These 26 T cell receptor beta chains were all obtained from the same sample, sequenced in a study of CD4 and CD8 cells across lung adenocarcinoma regions. TCRdb called the PCR reads again in MiXCR, with one record for every CDR3 protein. The sample records 7,500 to 10,000 distinct CDR3 sequences, 46% being singletons. Sequencing was carried out using CD4+ T cells from the margin of a lung tumor. The receptors were gathered from a female donor with lung adenocarcinoma. The CD4 and CD8 labels of this study may be unreliable.

This clonotype qualifies as large. The V gene is TRBV6-5, the J gene TRBJ2-3, with D possibly being TRBD1 (5 bases). Trimming pared 1 base from V and 1 base from J, leaving 9 bases between. The CDR3 covers 15 residues. The germline CDR1 and CDR2 sequences are MNHEY and SVGAGI. Here the CDR3 reads CASSYFGRGTDTQYF. CDR3 coding DNA: TGTGCCAGCAGTTACTTCGGCAGGGGCACAGATACGCAGTATTTT.

At least ten counts were recorded for this clonotype. The gene calls are TRBV4-1 and TRBJ2-3; a possible D gene is TRBD2 (7 bases). The CDR3 sequence is 15 residues long. Germline CDR1 reads MGHRA; CDR2 reads YSYEKL. V dropped 4 bases and J dropped 5 bases, with 16 bases sitting between them. The DNA for the CDR3 is TGCGCCAGCAGCCGCCTCGGGGGGCAGAGAGATACGCAGTATTTT. It translates to CASSRLGGQRDTQYF.

This clonotype has ten or more counts. J is TRBJ2-1 and V is TRBV5-4; D unclear. CDR1 and CDR2 from the germline V gene are SGHNT and YYREEE (reference sequence). Between the trimmed V and J ends, which lost 0 bases and 3 bases, there was a span of 7 bases. This CDR3 has 14 amino acids. The CDR3 DNA follows: TGTGCCAGCAGCTTGGACGGCCTCTACAATGAGCAGTTCTTC. Translating it yields CASSLDGLYNEQFF.

This chain joins TRBV27 and TRBJ2-1; 7 nucleotides match TRBD2. The CDR3 loop spans 14 amino acids. The V segment lost 6 bases and the J segment 1 base; nucleotides outside the gene matches: 3. Germline V lookup: CDR1 MNHEY, CDR2 SMNVEV (reference sequence). The CDR3 sequence is CASRMGGSYNEQFF. As DNA, the CDR3 is TGTGCCAGCAGAATGGGGGGGTCCTACAATGAGCAGTTCTTC.

This clonotype has more than one count but fewer than ten. Relative to the germline gene, one junction end is altered; a read error may explain this. This chain joins TRBV7-2 and TRBJ1-1; 7 bases are shared with TRBD1. This CDR3 has 13 amino acids. Germline V gene lookup returns CDR1 SGHTA and CDR2 FQGNSA. This CDR3 is CVSGGQLNTEAFF. DNA for the CDR3: TGTGTCAGCGGGGGACAGCTGAACACTGAAGCTTTCTTT.

V is TRBV6-1 and J is TRBJ2-5; D perhaps matches TRBD1 (6 bases). Trimming removed 5 bases from V and 11 bases from J, with 21 bases in between. The CDR3 consists of 14 residues. CDR1 is MNHNS, CDR2 SASEGT, per germline. The CDR3 bases are TGTGCCAGCAGTCGACAGGCTCCCTACAATGAGCAGTACTTC. Amino acids: CASSRQAPYNEQYF.

The CDR3 sequence: CASSQASSYNEQFF. The CDR3 DNA reads TGTGCCAGCAGCCAGGCAAGCTCCTACAATGAGCAGTTCTTC. The V call is TRBV4-2, the J call TRBJ2-1; unclear D gene. Germline CDR1 LGHNA, CDR2 YNFKEQ. V shed 3 bases and J shed 0 bases, with 6 bases lying between them. The CDR3 runs 14 residues.

This chain connects TRBV30 to TRBJ2-3; D is tentatively TRBD1 or TRBD2 (5 bases each). V dropped 3 bases and J dropped 1 base, with 8 bases sitting between them. The CDR3 covers 13 residues. Germline V CDR1 and CDR2: GTSNPN, SVGIG (reference sequence). The CDR3 loop reads CAWRGPGTDTQYF. DNA of the CDR3: TGTGCCTGGAGGGGACCCGGCACAGATACGCAGTATTTT. The variable domain in full, with the rest retrieved from reference TRBV30 and TRBJ2-3, is SQTIHQWPATLVQPVGSPLSLECTVEGTSNPNLYWYRQAAGRGLQLLFYSVGIGQISSEVPQNLSASRPQDRQFILSSKKLLLSDSGFYLCAWRGPGTDTQYFGPGTRLTVL.

At least ten counts were recorded for this clonotype. V usage is TRBV14 and J usage is TRBJ2-3; 7 nucleotides agree with TRBD1. The germline V gene has CDR1 SGHDN and CDR2 FVKESK. CDR3 size: 17 residues. Unmatched junction bases numbered 9, after V lost 2 bases and J lost 1 base. The CDR3 spells CASSQPGQVTGTDTQYF. CDR3 nucleotide sequence: TGTGCCAGCAGCCAACCCGGACAGGTCACCGGCACAGATACGCAGTATTTT.

Sample share makes this clonotype medium-sized. This rearrangement joins TRBV27 to TRBJ1-1; 11 bases agree with TRBD1. V dropped 7 bases and J dropped 6; count of bases not matched to a gene: 16. CDR3 length: 17 amino acids. Germline V CDR1 and CDR2: MNHEY, SMNVEV (reference sequence). CDR3 nucleotides: TGTGCCAGCAAAACGGACAGGGGGCGAAACATGGTCGCTGAAGCTTTCTTT. Its protein product is CASKTDRGRNMVAEAFF.

By share of the sample, this clonotype is medium-sized. J is TRBJ2-1 and V is TRBV7-8, with D maybe TRBD2 (6 bases). CDR3 length: 16 amino acids. Germline V gives CDR1 SGHVS, CDR2 FQNEAQ. The germline V and J ends were trimmed by 2 bases and 8 bases, with 19 bases remaining between them. CDR3 bases: TGTGCCAGCAGCTTACTTAACGGGAAGGGGAGGTATGAGCAGTTCTTC. Its protein is CASSLLNGKGRYEQFF.

At least ten counts were recorded for this clonotype. This chain joins TRBV12-3 or TRBV12-4 and TRBJ1-2; the match to TRBD1 covers 9 bases. The CDR3 loop spans 15 amino acids. V lost 5 bases, J lost 5 bases, and 9 bases stayed unmatched. The CDR3 sequence: CASSASGTGKYGYTF. CDR3 DNA: TGTGCCAGCAGTGCCTCCGGGACAGGGAAATATGGCTACACCTTC.

The chain uses TRBV6-1 and TRBJ2-5; D assignment may be TRBD1 or TRBD2 (5 bases each). Trimming pared 4 bases from V and 5 bases from J, leaving 14 bases between. The germline gives CDR1 MNHNS, CDR2 SASEGT. The CDR3 totals 14 residues. In DNA, the CDR3 is TGTGCCAGCAGTGCGGGGCTACTCGGGGAGACCCAGTACTTC. This encodes CASSAGLLGETQYF.

The chain combines TRBV25-1 with TRBJ2-3; maybe TRBD2 (6 bases). Trimming took 5 bases from V and 5 from J, leaving 17 bases between them. The CDR3 length is 15 residues. Germline assignment: CDR1 MGHDK and CDR2 SYGVNS. The CDR3 DNA reads as TGTGCCAGCAGTACCTACGGGGGAGCGGGAGATACGCAGTATTTT. Amino acids: CASSTYGGAGDTQYF.

This clonotype was seen only a few times. J is TRBJ1-5 and V is TRBV6-1; a weak D match, TRBD1 (5 bases). Germline V lookup: CDR1 MNHNS, CDR2 SASEGT. V lost 1 base and J 4 bases, leaving 14 bases between the germline ends. The CDR3 totals 16 residues. The DNA for the CDR3 is TGTGCCAGCAGTGAAGGGGAGTACAGGCGAAATCAGCCCCAGCATTTT. It codes for CASSEGEYRRNQPQHF.

The J gene is TRBJ2-2, the V gene TRBV6-1; unclear D gene. The CDR3 totals 15 residues. V was pared by 7 bases and J by 0 bases, with 12 bases between. The germline V gene has CDR1 MNHNS and CDR2 SASEGT. For the CDR3, the DNA is TGTGCCAGCATCAGGTTCGATGCGAACACCGGGGAGCTGTTTTTT. It codes for CASIRFDANTGELFF.

This chain links TRBV25-1 with TRBJ2-1; no clear D. CDR3 length equals 12 residues. V was pared by 2 bases and J by 9 bases, with 8 bases between. CDR1 MGHDK and CDR2 SYGVNS come from the germline V gene. The DNA of the CDR3 is TGTGCCAGCAGTGAAGGTCGGCTTGAGCAGTTCTTC. Translating it yields CASSEGRLEQFF.

This clonotype appeared a few times. The rearrangement links TRBV28 to TRBJ2-4, with 10 positions matching TRBD2. The germline CDR1 and CDR2 sequences are MDHEN and SYDVKM. V dropped 4 bases and J dropped 8; count of bases not matched to a gene: 2. The CDR3 is 13 residues long. CDR3 in DNA: TGTGCCAGCAGTTCCGGGACTAGCGACATTCAGTACTTC. Encoded protein: CASSSGTSDIQYF.

By share, this clonotype counts as large. The chain recombines TRBV6-1 with TRBJ2-3, with D tentatively TRBD2 (6 bases). V lost 3 bases, J lost 1 base, and 14 bases lay in between. The germline V gene has CDR1 MNHNS and CDR2 SASEGT. The CDR3 covers 16 residues. Here the CDR3 DNA reads TGTGCCAGCAGTGACCCGGGAGAAAGGCGCACAGATACGCAGTATTTT. This sequence encodes CASSDPGERRTDTQYF.

This rearrangement joins TRBV6-1 to TRBJ2-3, with a tentative D call TRBD1 (5 bases). CDR1 and CDR2 (germline): MNHNS, SASEGT. The CDR3 is 14 residues long. The CDR3 reads CAGSGARGKETQYF. The CDR3 nucleotides are TGTGCGGGCAGTGGGGCTCGTGGCAAAGAGACGCAGTATTTT.

This clonotype occurred a few times. An end of the junction differs from the germline gene, which may be a read error. The chain uses TRBV6-5 and TRBJ1-5; maybe TRBD1 (5 bases). Germline V gene sequence: CDR1 MNHEY, CDR2 SVGAGI. CDR3 length: 12 residues. CDR3 in DNA: TGTGTCAGCAGTTCAGGGTACCAGCCCCAGCATTTT. This sequence encodes CVSSSGYQPQHF.

This clonotype was found many times. The chain is built from TRBV7-8 and TRBJ2-2; D ambiguous. The CDR3 extends over 12 amino acids. Germline CDR1 SGHVS, CDR2 FQNEAQ. V lost 5 bases to trimming and J lost 7 bases, with 8 bases between them. The chain's CDR3 is CASSPADGELFF. DNA for the CDR3: TGTGCCAGCAGCCCGGCCGACGGGGAGCTGTTTTTT.

The chain uses TRBV27 and TRBJ1-2, with unresolved D. This CDR3 has 15 amino acids. Between the trimmed V and J ends, which lost 5 bases and 6 bases, there was a span of 19 bases. Germline V gives CDR1 MNHEY, CDR2 SMNVEV (reference sequence). The CDR3 sequence is CASSVRLGLWDGYTF. The CDR3, as DNA: TGTGCCAGCAGTGTGAGGTTGGGGTTGTGGGATGGCTACACCTTC.

This clonotype was counted a few times. The chain joins TRBV9 to TRBJ1-2; D uncertain. Trimming cost V 4 bases and J 7 bases, with 11 bases left between them. The CDR3 spans 12 residues. Germline CDR1 is SGDLS and CDR2 is YYNGEE. The CDR3 region has the DNA TGTGCCAGCAGCCGGACTGAGTTTGGCTACACCTTC. It codes for CASSRTEFGYTF.

The chain employs TRBV27 and TRBJ2-5; possible D gene TRBD1, 6 bases. CDR1 and CDR2 from the germline V gene are MNHEY and SMNVEV (reference sequence). With 3 bases removed from V and 0 bases from J, the gap between germline ends came to 11 bases. The length of the CDR3 is 15 residues. The CDR3 spells CASSFGQGYQETQYF. In DNA form, the CDR3 reads TGTGCCAGCAGTTTTGGGCAGGGGTACCAAGAGACCCAGTACTTC.

Relative to its sample, this clonotype is medium-sized. The chain is built from TRBV6-5 and TRBJ2-6; D uncertain. Trimming left V 0 bases short and J 4 bases short, with 13 bases between. The CDR3 spans 17 residues. Germline CDR1 is MNHEY and CDR2 is SVGAGI. CDR3 nucleotides: TGTGCCAGCAGTTACTCGACCAGGTTAGGAGGGGCCAACGTCCTGACTTTC. Translation: CASSYSTRLGGANVLTF.